Listed below are T cell receptor beta chains from one sample, sequenced in a study of human T cells and chemical hapten exposure. TCRdb used MiXCR to reprocess the RACE reads, holding one entry per CDR3 protein. Of under 450,000 distinct CDR3 sequences in the sample, roughly 4.8% were seen once. The sample was whole blood, taken in connection with sensitization to the hapten diphenylcyclopropenone (DPC). Receptor source: a woman aged 45 to 65 with alopecia areata. Some clones in this sample may be carry-over from other donors' samples. Both conserved end residues are part of each CDR3. D genes are given only for firm matches. Only part of the rows carry a size: once, few, many, or a class if the clone is expanded.

clone_size: few
j_call: TRBJ2-2
d_call: NA
v_call: TRBV3-1
cdr3_aa: CASSQGYDRGELFF
cdr3_nt: TGTGCCAGCAGCCAAGGCTATGACCGCGGGGAGCTGTTTTTT

clone_size: few
j_call: TRBJ2-7
d_call: NA
v_call: TRBV28
cdr3_aa: CASKGSGTASYEQYF
cdr3_nt: TGTGCCAGCAAAGGTAGCGGGACAGCCTCCTACGAGCAGTACTTC

clone_size: NA
j_call: TRBJ1-3
d_call: TRBD1
v_call: TRBV28
cdr3_aa: CASSRNRGSGNTIYF
cdr3_nt: TGTGCCAGCAGCCGTAACAGGGGTTCTGGAAACACCATATATTTT

clone_size: many
j_call: TRBJ1-2
d_call: NA
v_call: TRBV5-1
cdr3_aa: CASSLAGASPGGYTF
cdr3_nt: TGCGCCAGCAGCTTGGCCGGGGCATCCCCGGGAGGCTACACCTTC

clone_size: NA
j_call: TRBJ1-3
d_call: NA
v_call: TRBV10-3
cdr3_aa: CAISESPSGNTIYF
cdr3_nt: TGTGCCATCAGTGAGTCCCCCTCTGGAAACACCATATATTTT

clone_size: many
j_call: TRBJ2-7
d_call: NA
v_call: TRBV4-3
cdr3_aa: CASSQDRGQTYEQYF
cdr3_nt: TGCGCCAGCAGCCAAGATCGAGGACAGACCTACGAGCAGTACTTC

clone_size: NA
j_call: TRBJ2-2
d_call: NA
v_call: TRBV9
cdr3_aa: CASSVAEGLQNTGELFF
cdr3_nt: TGTGCCAGCAGCGTAGCGGAGGGACTCCAGAACACCGGGGAGCTGTTTTTT

clone_size: many
j_call: TRBJ1-2
d_call: NA
v_call: TRBV4-2
cdr3_aa: CASSQDGGSPYGYTF
cdr3_nt: TGTGCCAGCAGCCAAGACGGGGGTTCTCCCTATGGCTACACCTTC

clone_size: few
j_call: TRBJ1-1
d_call: NA
v_call: TRBV20-1
cdr3_aa: CRAGQLNTEAFF
cdr3_nt: TGCAGGGCCGGGCAGCTGAACACTGAAGCTTTCTTT

clone_size: many
j_call: TRBJ1-1
d_call: NA
v_call: TRBV13
cdr3_aa: CASSAITGHTEAFF
cdr3_nt: TGTGCCAGCAGCGCGATAACAGGCCATACTGAAGCTTTCTTT

clone_size: NA
j_call: TRBJ1-4
d_call: TRBD1
v_call: TRBV6-5
cdr3_aa: CASSMTGLANEKLFF
cdr3_nt: TGTGCCAGCAGTATGACAGGGTTGGCTAATGAAAAACTGTTTTTT

clone_size: few
j_call: TRBJ1-1
d_call: NA
v_call: TRBV4-2
cdr3_aa: CASSQASTEAFF
cdr3_nt: TGTGCCAGCAGCCAAGCGAGCACTGAAGCTTTCTTT

clone_size: NA
j_call: TRBJ2-2
d_call: NA
v_call: TRBV11-2
cdr3_aa: CASSLWEVELFF
cdr3_nt: TGTGCCAGCAGCTTGTGGGAGGTCGAGCTGTTTTTT

clone_size: NA
j_call: TRBJ2-3
d_call: NA
v_call: TRBV19
cdr3_aa: CASSKRTAQGDTQYF
cdr3_nt: TGTGCCAGTAGCAAACGGACAGCCCAGGGAGATACGCAGTATTTT

clone_size: NA
j_call: TRBJ1-5
d_call: TRBD1
v_call: TRBV6-2/TRBV6-3
cdr3_aa: CASSHHRTGYSNQPQHF
cdr3_nt: TGTGCCAGCAGTCACCACAGGACAGGTTATAGCAATCAGCCCCAGCATTTT

clone_size: once
j_call: TRBJ2-1
d_call: NA
v_call: TRBV7-2
cdr3_aa: CASSLSGTPNNELFF
cdr3_nt: TGTGCCAGCAGCCTATCCGGGACTCCTAACAATGAGCTGTTCTTC

clone_size: many
j_call: TRBJ2-1
d_call: TRBD2
v_call: TRBV12-3/TRBV12-4
cdr3_aa: CASSLKTSGNDEQFF
cdr3_nt: TGTGCCAGCAGTTTAAAAACTAGCGGGAATGATGAGCAGTTCTTC

clone_size: NA
j_call: TRBJ2-3
d_call: TRBD2
v_call: TRBV29-1
cdr3_aa: CSVDIGLAGGGTQYF
cdr3_nt: TGCAGCGTTGATATAGGACTAGCGGGAGGAGGGACGCAGTATTTT

clone_size: many
j_call: TRBJ1-2
d_call: NA
v_call: TRBV12-3/TRBV12-4
cdr3_aa: CASSIRVSYGYTF
cdr3_nt: TGTGCCAGCAGTATCCGGGTGTCCTATGGCTACACCTTC

clone_size: NA
j_call: TRBJ2-1
d_call: TRBD2
v_call: TRBV29-1
cdr3_aa: CSADTGTSIYEQFF
cdr3_nt: TGCAGCGCTGATACCGGGACTAGTATTTATGAGCAGTTCTTC

clone_size: many
j_call: TRBJ2-3
d_call: TRBD2
v_call: TRBV2
cdr3_aa: CASRRNSGGATDTQYF
cdr3_nt: TGTGCCAGCAGAAGGAATAGCGGGGGGGCCACAGATACGCAGTATTTT

clone_size: many
j_call: TRBJ2-3
d_call: NA
v_call: TRBV7-9
cdr3_aa: CASSRDSTDTQYF
cdr3_nt: TGTGCCAGCAGCCGGGATAGCACAGATACGCAGTATTTT

clone_size: many
j_call: TRBJ2-3
d_call: TRBD2
v_call: TRBV6-1
cdr3_aa: CASSETGLAGSTDTQYF
cdr3_nt: TGTGCCAGCAGTGAAACGGGACTAGCGGGAAGCACAGATACGCAGTATTTT

clone_size: many
j_call: TRBJ2-1
d_call: TRBD1
v_call: TRBV5-6
cdr3_aa: CASQAGGHYNEQFF
cdr3_nt: TGTGCCAGCCAGGCAGGGGGCCACTACAATGAGCAGTTCTTC

clone_size: few
j_call: TRBJ2-2
d_call: TRBD2
v_call: TRBV11-2
cdr3_aa: CASSLLAGVTTGELFF
cdr3_nt: TGTGCCAGCAGCCTACTAGCGGGGGTGACCACCGGGGAGCTGTTTTTT

clone_size: NA
j_call: TRBJ2-7
d_call: NA
v_call: TRBV11-2
cdr3_aa: CASSFPFVLGSLRYEQYF
cdr3_nt: TGTGCCAGCAGCTTCCCTTTCGTACTAGGGTCCCTACGCTACGAGCAGTACTTC

clone_size: NA
j_call: TRBJ2-3
d_call: NA
v_call: TRBV29-1
cdr3_aa: CSVETVWGGTDTQYF
cdr3_nt: TGCAGCGTTGAAACTGTTTGGGGGGGCACAGATACGCAGTATTTT

clone_size: NA
j_call: TRBJ2-7
d_call: TRBD2
v_call: TRBV6-2/TRBV6-3
cdr3_aa: CASSYSGGLPGEQYF
cdr3_nt: TGTGCCAGCAGTTACAGCGGGGGGCTTCCGGGAGAGCAGTACTTC

clone_size: NA
j_call: TRBJ1-1
d_call: TRBD1
v_call: TRBV29-1
cdr3_aa: CSAETGKVAFF
cdr3_nt: TGCAGCGCTGAGACAGGGAAGGTGGCTTTCTTT

clone_size: few
j_call: TRBJ2-7
d_call: TRBD1
v_call: TRBV5-1
cdr3_aa: CASSPTGGDQYF
cdr3_nt: TGCGCCAGCAGCCCGACAGGGGGTGACCAGTACTTC

clone_size: many
j_call: TRBJ2-2
d_call: NA
v_call: TRBV2
cdr3_aa: CASSETGELFF
cdr3_nt: TGTGCCAGCAGTGAGACCGGGGAGCTGTTTTTT

clone_size: NA
j_call: TRBJ1-6
d_call: TRBD1
v_call: TRBV6-5
cdr3_aa: CASSYSPLTRGSSYNSPLHF
cdr3_nt: TGTGCCAGCAGTTACTCTCCATTGACCAGGGGGAGCTCCTATAATTCACCCCTCCACTTT

clone_size: many
j_call: TRBJ1-1
d_call: NA
v_call: TRBV29-1
cdr3_aa: CSANWGTEAFF
cdr3_nt: TGCAGCGCTAACTGGGGCACTGAAGCTTTCTTT

clone_size: few
j_call: TRBJ2-2
d_call: NA
v_call: TRBV20-1
cdr3_aa: CSARVGEPTGELFF
cdr3_nt: TGCAGTGCTAGAGTCGGGGAGCCCACCGGGGAGCTGTTTTTT

clone_size: NA
j_call: TRBJ2-4
d_call: NA
v_call: TRBV27
cdr3_aa: CASSTYGPSKNIQYF
cdr3_nt: TGTGCCAGCAGTACCTATGGGCCGAGCAAAAACATTCAGTACTTC

clone_size: many
j_call: TRBJ1-1
d_call: NA
v_call: TRBV12-3/TRBV12-4
cdr3_aa: CASSSQGNTEAFF
cdr3_nt: TGTGCCAGCAGCTCCCAGGGGAACACTGAAGCTTTCTTT

clone_size: many
j_call: TRBJ2-1
d_call: TRBD2
v_call: TRBV29-1
cdr3_aa: CSVGSGGPDEQFF
cdr3_nt: TGCAGCGTTGGGTCGGGGGGGCCTGATGAGCAGTTCTTC

clone_size: few
j_call: TRBJ1-1
d_call: NA
v_call: TRBV20-1
cdr3_aa: CSARLTGSTEAFF
cdr3_nt: TGCAGTGCTAGATTAACAGGGAGCACTGAAGCTTTCTTT

clone_size: many
j_call: TRBJ1-2
d_call: TRBD1
v_call: TRBV28
cdr3_aa: CASSLRQGALGYTF
cdr3_nt: TGTGCCAGCAGTTTACGCCAGGGGGCGCTTGGCTACACCTTC

clone_size: few
j_call: TRBJ1-2
d_call: TRBD1
v_call: TRBV5-1
cdr3_aa: CASSSITGVYGYTF
cdr3_nt: TGCGCCAGCAGCTCGATCACAGGGGTCTATGGCTACACCTTC

clone_size: NA
j_call: TRBJ2-3
d_call: NA
v_call: TRBV20-1
cdr3_aa: CSASSEADTQYF
cdr3_nt: TGCAGTGCTAGTTCTGAGGCAGATACGCAGTATTTT

clone_size: NA
j_call: TRBJ1-3
d_call: TRBD1
v_call: TRBV3-1
cdr3_aa: CASSPDRGSRQYF
cdr3_nt: TGTGCCAGCAGCCCGGACAGGGGGTCGCGCCAATATTTT

clone_size: many
j_call: TRBJ1-5
d_call: TRBD1
v_call: TRBV6-5
cdr3_aa: CASSSTGMPNQPQHF
cdr3_nt: TGTGCCAGCAGTTCGACAGGGATGCCAAATCAGCCCCAGCATTTT

clone_size: many
j_call: TRBJ2-2
d_call: NA
v_call: TRBV28
cdr3_aa: CASSLGTSNTGELFF
cdr3_nt: TGTGCCAGCAGTTTAGGGACATCGAACACCGGGGAGCTGTTTTTT

clone_size: many
j_call: TRBJ2-3
d_call: NA
v_call: TRBV7-2
cdr3_aa: CASSLAGNTDTQYF
cdr3_nt: TGTGCCAGCAGCTTAGCCGGGAACACAGATACGCAGTATTTT

clone_size: many
j_call: TRBJ1-5
d_call: NA
v_call: TRBV10-2
cdr3_aa: CASSESISNQPQHF
cdr3_nt: TGCGCCAGCAGTGAGTCGATTAGCAATCAGCCCCAGCATTTT

clone_size: many
j_call: TRBJ2-1
d_call: NA
v_call: TRBV28
cdr3_aa: CASSKGFSYNEQFF
cdr3_nt: TGTGCCAGCAGTAAAGGATTCTCCTACAATGAGCAGTTCTTC

clone_size: many
j_call: TRBJ2-3
d_call: NA
v_call: TRBV27
cdr3_aa: CASSILGDTQYF
cdr3_nt: TGTGCCAGCAGCATTTTGGGAGATACGCAGTATTTT

clone_size: many
j_call: TRBJ2-1
d_call: NA
v_call: TRBV29-1
cdr3_aa: CSVARGGSYNEQFF
cdr3_nt: TGCAGCGTTGCGAGAGGGGGCTCCTACAATGAGCAGTTCTTC

clone_size: many
j_call: TRBJ1-5
d_call: NA
v_call: TRBV3-1
cdr3_aa: CASSQRQGNQPQHF
cdr3_nt: TGTGCCAGCAGCCAGCGACAGGGCAATCAGCCCCAGCATTTT

clone_size: many
j_call: TRBJ2-2
d_call: NA
v_call: TRBV5-1
cdr3_aa: CASREGAGTNTGELFF
cdr3_nt: TGCGCCAGCAGAGAGGGGGCGGGGACCAACACCGGGGAGCTGTTTTTT

clone_size: many
j_call: TRBJ2-1
d_call: NA
v_call: TRBV12-3/TRBV12-4
cdr3_aa: CASSLGTYNEQFF
cdr3_nt: TGTGCCAGCAGTTTGGGCACTTACAATGAGCAGTTCTTC

clone_size: many
j_call: TRBJ2-5
d_call: NA
v_call: TRBV5-1
cdr3_aa: CASSPSRADQETQYF
cdr3_nt: TGCGCCAGCAGCCCCTCCCGAGCGGACCAAGAGACCCAGTACTTC

clone_size: NA
j_call: TRBJ1-2
d_call: TRBD1
v_call: TRBV27
cdr3_aa: CASSMGQIYGYTF
cdr3_nt: TGTGCCAGCAGCATGGGACAGATCTATGGCTACACCTTC

clone_size: few
j_call: TRBJ1-1
d_call: NA
v_call: TRBV4-2
cdr3_aa: CASSLGVRDFRGGTEAFF
cdr3_nt: TGTGCCAGCAGCCTAGGGGTCCGAGACTTCAGGGGTGGCACTGAAGCTTTCTTT

clone_size: NA
j_call: TRBJ2-3
d_call: TRBD2
v_call: TRBV6-6
cdr3_aa: CASGIAGATDTQYF
cdr3_nt: TGTGCCAGCGGAATAGCGGGAGCGACAGATACGCAGTATTTT